The 2 T cell receptor beta chains below were found in one sample sequenced in a study of Tregs in tolerant kidney transplant recipients. The assay was immunoSEQ multiplex PCR, and TCRdb's table has in-frame clones only and misses some. Here the sample spans 98,000 or so clones, almost 90% being singletons. The starting material was CD4+ T cells from blood, obtained before the transplant. The receptors stem from a human donor who received a combined kidney and bone marrow transplant.

The chain links TRBV7-2 to TRBJ2-1, with no clear D. The germline V gene encodes CDR1 SGHTA and CDR2 FQGNSA. CDR3 length: 13 amino acids. Trimming shortened V by 2 bases and J by 6 bases, and 8 bases separated the two germline ends. CDR3 sequence reads: CASSLSVLNEQFF. The CDR3 nucleotides read TGTGCCAGCAGCTTATCGGTACTCAATGAGCAGTTCTTC.

This clone was detected only a few times. This rearrangement joins TRBV7-6 to TRBJ2-3, with no clear D. The CDR3 runs 13 residues. The V gene's germline CDR1 is SGHVS and CDR2 FNYEAQ. V was trimmed by 5 bases and J by 7 bases, leaving 13 bases between them. The DNA for the CDR3 is TGTGCCAGCAGCCTTGCCCGGTTGAATACGCAGTATTTT. Its translation is CASSLARLNTQYF.